The 18 T cell receptor beta chains presented below share a single source sample, sequenced in a study of response to subunit inactivated influenza vaccine. TCRdb used MiXCR to reprocess the RT-PCR reads, holding one entry per CDR3 protein. The table includes about 180,000 distinct CDR3 sequences, around 9% detected once. This specimen consisted of non-naive T cells sorted from PBMCs, obtained on the day of vaccination. The receptor set was obtained from a man over 45 who received an inactivated influenza vaccine.

This clonotype was observed a handful of times. This chain joins TRBV11-1 and TRBJ2-4; the match to TRBD2 covers 14 bases. The V segment lost 5 bases and the J segment 5 bases; nucleotides outside the gene matches: 8. Germline V gene sequence: CDR1 SGHAT, CDR2 FQDESV (reference sequence). This CDR3 has 17 residues. The CDR3 here is CASSRGTSGRRENIQYF. As DNA, the CDR3 is TGTGCCAGCAGCCGCGGGACTAGCGGGAGAAGGGAAAACATTCAGTACTTC.

In its sample, this clonotype was seen many times. One end of the junction fails to match germline, which may point to a read error. The chain employs TRBV3-1 and TRBJ2-1; maybe TRBD2 (6 bases). Germline loops: CDR1 LGHDT, CDR2 YNNKEL (reference sequence). The CDR3 extends over 12 amino acids. The CDR3 DNA sequence: TGTGCCAGCAGCCAACCAAGGGGAGGACCGATCTTC. Translated, it gives CASSQPRGGPIF.

This clonotype was observed many times. The gene calls are TRBV21-1 and TRBJ2-5; TRBD1, as called in the table, went unchecked against the DNA. TRBV21-1 constitutes a pseudogene. The CDR3 spans 14 residues. The CDR3 loop reads CASSKNPGKETQYF. DNA for the CDR3: TGTGCCAGCAGCAAAAATCCGGGCAAAGAGACCCAGTACTTC.

This chain connects TRBV2 to TRBJ2-3; TRBD2 is a possible D gene (5 bases). The V end lost 3 bases, the J end lost 1 base, and 8 bases lay between the germline ends. Germline V lookup: CDR1 SNHLY, CDR2 FYNNEI. This CDR3 has 14 amino acids. As DNA, the CDR3 is TGTGCCAGCAGTGACAGGCGGGGCACAGATACGCAGTATTTT. Encoded protein: CASSDRRGTDTQYF.

This sequence joins TRBV19 and TRBJ2-2, with a tentative D call TRBD1 (6 bases). The length of the CDR3 is 15 residues. V lost 0 bases and J lost 4, with 9 bases in between. CDR1 and CDR2 from the germline V gene are LNHDA and SQIVND (reference sequence). CDR3 sequence reads: CASSIERGTTGELFF. The CDR3, as DNA: TGTGCCAGTAGTATAGAAAGGGGGACCACCGGGGAGCTGTTTTTT. The variable domain in full, completed from reference TRBV19 and TRBJ2-2, reads DGGITQSPKYLFRKEGQNVTLSCEQNLNHDAMYWYRQDPGQGLRLIYYSQIVNDFQKGDIAEGYSVSREKKESFPLTVTSAQKNPTAFYLCASSIERGTTGELFFGEGSRLTVL.

The rearrangement links TRBV2 to TRBJ1-2, with D maybe TRBD1 (6 bases). The V end lost 8 bases, the J end lost 8 bases, and 12 bases lay between the germline ends. The CDR3 extends over 11 amino acids. Germline loops: CDR1 SNHLY, CDR2 FYNNEI. The CDR3 here is CASGLGGGYTF. The DNA for the CDR3 is TGTGCCAGCGGTTTAGGGGGGGGCTACACCTTC.

A few counts support this clonotype. The chain combines TRBV6-6 with TRBJ2-1; 8 nucleotides line up with TRBD1. After removal of 2 bases from V and 10 bases from J, the junction contained 4 bases not matched to a gene. Germline-derived CDR1 and CDR2 are MNHNY and SVGAGI (reference sequence). The CDR3 length is 13 residues. The DNA of the CDR3 is TGTGCCAGCAGTTACGCAGGGGGCCACGAGCAGTTCTTC. Its translation is CASSYAGGHEQFF.

This clonotype was detected many times. The gene calls are TRBV20-1 and TRBJ2-7; D assignment may be TRBD1 or TRBD2 (5 bases each). Germline CDR1 is DFQATT and CDR2 is SNEGSKA (reference sequence). CDR3 size: 14 residues. The germline V and J ends were trimmed by 3 bases and 2 bases, with 14 bases remaining between them. The CDR3 sequence is CSASDARDAYEQYF. DNA for the CDR3: TGCAGTGCTAGTGATGCCAGGGACGCCTACGAGCAGTACTTC.

There are a few counts of this clonotype. The chain is built from TRBV11-2 and TRBJ2-7, with D tentatively TRBD2 (5 bases). The CDR3 consists of 14 residues. V dropped 5 bases and J dropped 5 bases, with 16 bases sitting between them. Germline lookup yields CDR1 SGHAT and CDR2 FQNNGV. The CDR3: CASSPITGYDEQYF. Here the CDR3 DNA reads TGTGCCAGCAGCCCGATCACGGGGTACGACGAGCAGTACTTC.

With respect to this clonotype: This clone may be a read error of a much larger clone one base away. The V call is TRBV12-3 or TRBV12-4, the J call TRBJ2-2; 9 bases are shared with TRBD1. The length of the CDR3 is 13 residues. CDR3 sequence: CASSDRGFGELLF. In DNA form, the CDR3 reads TGTGCCAGCAGTGACAGGGGGTTCGGGGAGCTGCTTTTT.

In its sample, this clonotype was seen many times. The chain combines TRBV6-5 with TRBJ2-3; D remains ambiguous. The CDR3 sequence is 10 residues long. V lost 8 bases to trimming and J lost 5 bases, with 5 bases between them. The germline V gene has CDR1 MNHEY and CDR2 SVGAGI. The CDR3 reads CASGIDTQYF. The DNA of the CDR3 is TGTGCCAGCGGAATAGATACGCAGTATTTT.

V usage is TRBV24-1 and J usage is TRBJ2-5; TRBD1 or TRBD2 may be the D gene (5 bases each). Trimming removed 4 bases from V and 5 bases from J, with 16 bases in between. Germline values: CDR1 KGHDR, CDR2 SFDVKD. This CDR3 is 15 amino acids long. CDR3 sequence reads: CATSESGGAWETQYF. CDR3 DNA sequence: TGTGCCACCAGTGAATCTGGGGGAGCTTGGGAGACCCAGTACTTC.

V and J are TRBV18 and TRBJ2-7; D not certain. V was shortened by 3 bases and J by 4 bases, with 10 bases between the two germline ends. This CDR3 region has 13 residues. Germline CDR1 KGHSH, CDR2 LQKENI. CDR3 nucleotide sequence: TGTGCCAGCTCACCCAATCCCAGGTACGAGCAGTACTTC. Translation gives CASSPNPRYEQYF.

Ten or more counts support this clonotype. The rearrangement uses TRBV5-6 and TRBJ2-3, with 9 bases matching TRBD1. Germline CDR1 is SGHDT and CDR2 is YYEEEE. Germline trimming cut 1 base from V and 2 bases from J; bases unmatched to any gene: 8. The CDR3 length is 17 residues. The CDR3 DNA reads TGTGCCAGCAGCTTGTATGCCGGGACAGGGAACACAGATACGCAGTATTTT. It codes for CASSLYAGTGNTDTQYF.

This clonotype was observed many times. CDR3 residues: CASSPPGQQKETQYF. CDR3 DNA sequence: TGTGCCAGCTCACCTCCGGGACAGCAAAAAGAGACCCAGTACTTC. The rearrangement links TRBV18 to TRBJ2-5; TRBD1 agrees at 7 bases. V shed 3 bases and J 3 bases; nucleotides not matched to a gene: 7. The CDR3 is 15 amino acids. In germline, CDR1 is KGHSH, CDR2 LQKENI.

In this sample, this clonotype turned up a few times. The CDR3 spells CASSLSWDRHSPEQYF. The CDR3 region has the DNA TGTGCCAGCAGTTTATCCTGGGACAGGCACTCACCCGAGCAGTACTTC. The chain carries TRBV28 and TRBJ2-7, with 8 bases aligning to TRBD1. J was trimmed by 6 bases and V by 1 base; bases with no gene match: 11. Germline assignment: CDR1 MDHEN and CDR2 SYDVKM. The CDR3 spans 16 residues.

This clonotype has a handful of counts. J is TRBJ2-1 and V is TRBV6-2 or TRBV6-3, with 7 bases identical to TRBD2. Looked up from germline, CDR1 is MNHEY and CDR2 is SVGEGT. The length of the CDR3 is 16 residues. V shed 0 bases, J shed 6 bases, and the junction held 8 bases outside the gene matches. The CDR3 nucleotides read TGTGCCAGCAGTTACTCGGATTGGACTAGTAGCAATGAGCAGTTCTTC. Amino acid sequence: CASSYSDWTSSNEQFF.

The genes are TRBV7-2 and TRBJ2-7; 9 bases agree with TRBD1. This CDR3 has 14 amino acids. The ends lost 4 bases at V and 4 bases at J; junction bases unmatched: 5. The germline V gene encodes CDR1 SGHTA and CDR2 FQGNSA. CDR3 protein: CASSYGTGWYEQYF. DNA for the CDR3: TGTGCCAGCAGCTACGGGACAGGGTGGTACGAGCAGTACTTC.